This TCR beta chain was identified in a study of blood T cells in healthy people across ages. Germline V gives CDR1 SGHTA, CDR2 FQGNSA. CDR3 length equals 15 residues. Worth noting for this clonotype: One base away lies a much larger clone, so this may be a sequencing read error.

Those donating, healthy Caucasian individuals from Russia, were aged roughly 6 to 95. Donors each provided roughly 10 milliliters of peripheral blood. Samples each had at least 6 micrograms of total RNA extracted. It was with a sample-barcoded 5' primer and a J-beta primer mix that a second PCR of about 7 to 12 cycles was run. TCRdb used MiXCR to reprocess the 5' RACE reads, holding one entry per CDR3 protein. The sample lists about 930,000 distinct CDR3 sequences; 25% to 30% were seen once. The same data also went into a second study, on T cells of mothers and their children. That source notes: There were over 10 million TCR beta CDR3 reads from each mother and 2.5 million to 3.5 million from each child.

Material: blood. J is TRBJ2-5 and V is TRBV7-2; 8 bases map to TRBD1. This clonotype originated in a woman aged 40-49 years in good health. DNA of the CDR3: TGTGCCGGCAGCTTGGGGACAGGTACCCAAGAGACCCAGTACTTC. As protein: CAGSLGTGTQETQYF.